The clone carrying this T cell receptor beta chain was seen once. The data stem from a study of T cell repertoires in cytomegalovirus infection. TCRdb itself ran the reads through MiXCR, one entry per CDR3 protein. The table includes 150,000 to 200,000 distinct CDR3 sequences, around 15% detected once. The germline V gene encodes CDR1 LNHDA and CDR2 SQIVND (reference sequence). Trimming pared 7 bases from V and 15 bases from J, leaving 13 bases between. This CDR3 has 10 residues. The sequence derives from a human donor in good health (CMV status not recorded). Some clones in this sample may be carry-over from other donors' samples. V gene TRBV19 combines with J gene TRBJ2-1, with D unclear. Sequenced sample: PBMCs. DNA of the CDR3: TGTGCCAGTAACAGACGATCGTGGTTCTTC. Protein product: CASNRRSWFF.